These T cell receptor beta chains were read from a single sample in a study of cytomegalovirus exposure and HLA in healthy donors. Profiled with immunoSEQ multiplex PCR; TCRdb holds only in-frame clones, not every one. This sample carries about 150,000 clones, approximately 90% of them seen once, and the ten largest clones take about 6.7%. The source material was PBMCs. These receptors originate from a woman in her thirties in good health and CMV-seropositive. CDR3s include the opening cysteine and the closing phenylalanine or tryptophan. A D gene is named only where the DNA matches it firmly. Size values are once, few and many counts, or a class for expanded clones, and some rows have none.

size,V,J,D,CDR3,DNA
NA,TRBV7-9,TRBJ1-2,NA,CASSSREGYGYTF,TGTGCCAGCAGCTCCAGGGAGGGGTATGGCTACACCTTC
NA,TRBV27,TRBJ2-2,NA,CASSLSRQGTLRLFF,TGTGCCAGCAGTTTATCGAGGCAGGGGACCCTAAGGCTGTTTTTT
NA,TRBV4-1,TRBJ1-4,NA,CASSQGRGSPEKLFF,TGCGCCAGCAGCCAGGGGAGAGGTAGCCCTGAAAAACTGTTTTTT
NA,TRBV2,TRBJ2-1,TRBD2,CASSGLAGGYNEQFF,TGTGCCAGCAGTGGGCTAGCGGGGGGTTACAATGAGCAGTTCTTC
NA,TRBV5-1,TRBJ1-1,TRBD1,CASSLGQGANTEAFF,TGCGCCAGCAGCTTGGGACAGGGAGCCAACACTGAAGCTTTCTTT
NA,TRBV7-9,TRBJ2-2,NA,CASSLGRAGANTGELFF,TGTGCCAGCAGCTTAGGAAGGGCAGGGGCGAACACCGGGGAGCTGTTTTTT
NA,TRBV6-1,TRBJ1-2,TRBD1,CASRGTTGARGYTF,TGTGCCAGCAGAGGAACGACAGGGGCGAGAGGCTACACCTTC
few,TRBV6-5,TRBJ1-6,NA,CASRETTGSLGPLHF,TGTGCCAGCAGAGAAACAACAGGATCCCTTGGACCCCTCCACTTT
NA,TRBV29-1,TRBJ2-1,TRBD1,CSVDRDSHNEQFF,TGCAGCGTTGACCGGGACAGCCACAATGAGCAGTTCTTC
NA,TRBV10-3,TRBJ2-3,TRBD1,CAISVGTGGTDTQYF,TGTGCCATCAGTGTAGGTACAGGGGGCACAGATACGCAGTATTTT
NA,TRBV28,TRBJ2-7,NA,CASSTVALSSYEQYF,TGTGCCAGCAGTACCGTAGCGCTGAGCTCCTACGAGCAGTACTTC
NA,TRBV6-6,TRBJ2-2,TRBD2,CASSFGTSNTGELFF,TGTGCCAGCAGCTTCGGGACTAGTAACACCGGGGAGCTGTTTTTT
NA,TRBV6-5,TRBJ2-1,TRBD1,CASSYAGTVNEQFF,TGTGCCAGCAGTTACGCCGGGACAGTCAATGAGCAGTTCTTC
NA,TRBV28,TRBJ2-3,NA,CASSRARKGGTDTQYF,TGTGCCAGCAGCCGCGCCCGAAAGGGGGGGACAGATACGCAGTATTTT
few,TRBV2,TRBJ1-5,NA,CASSVEGQRVQPQHF,TGTGCCAGCAGTGTGGAGGGGCAACGCGTTCAGCCCCAGCATTTT
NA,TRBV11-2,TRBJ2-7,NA,CASSSRVGSLYEQYF,TGTGCCAGCAGCTCCCGGGTGGGTAGTTTGTACGAGCAGTACTTC
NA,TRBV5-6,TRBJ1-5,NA,CASSTGQSGQPQHF,TGTGCCAGCAGCACTGGACAGTCCGGTCAGCCCCAGCATTTT
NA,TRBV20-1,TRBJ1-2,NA,CSAPRGYGYTF,TGCAGTGCCCCAAGGGGTTATGGCTACACCTTC
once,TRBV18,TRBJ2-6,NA,CASSPSSGANVLTF,TGTGCCAGCTCACCGTCTTCTGGGGCCAACGTCCTGACTTTC
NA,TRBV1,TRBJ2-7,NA,CTSMLRAGLYEQYF,TGCACCAGCATGCTAAGGGCGGGCCTCTACGAGCAGTACTTC
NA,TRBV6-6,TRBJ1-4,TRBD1,CASWTGPTNEKLFF,TGTGCCAGCTGGACAGGACCAACTAATGAAAAACTGTTTTTT
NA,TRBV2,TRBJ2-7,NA,CASSEALRSTRSYEQYF,TGTGCCAGCAGTGAAGCGCTTCGCAGCACGAGGTCCTACGAGCAGTACTTC
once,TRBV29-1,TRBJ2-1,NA,CSASGDSPHNEQFF,TGCAGCGCCTCCGGGGACTCCCCACACAATGAGCAGTTCTTC
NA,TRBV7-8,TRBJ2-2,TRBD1,CASSLDRGLRVNTGELFF,TGTGCCAGCAGCCTTGACAGGGGGCTGAGGGTTAACACCGGGGAGCTGTTTTTT
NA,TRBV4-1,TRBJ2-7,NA,CASSQDPGAGSYEQYF,TGCGCCAGCAGCCAAGATCCAGGGGCAGGGTCCTACGAGCAGTACTTC
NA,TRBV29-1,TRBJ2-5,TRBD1,CSVGSRGRQETQYF,TGCAGCGTCGGTAGTAGGGGGCGGCAAGAGACCCAGTACTTC
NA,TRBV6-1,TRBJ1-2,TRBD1,CASSQGTGGGYGYTF,TGTGCCAGCAGTCAAGGGACAGGGGGGGGATATGGCTACACCTTC
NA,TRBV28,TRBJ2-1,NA,CASSKGLPTREQFF,TGTGCCAGCAGTAAGGGACTGCCTACCCGTGAGCAGTTCTTC
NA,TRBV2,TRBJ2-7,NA,CASSGGVRYEQYF,TGTGCCAGCAGTGGGGGGGTTAGGTACGAGCAGTACTTC
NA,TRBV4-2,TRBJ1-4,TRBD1,CASSRGGGDEKLFF,TGTGCCAGCAGCCGCGGAGGGGGCGATGAAAAACTGTTTTTT
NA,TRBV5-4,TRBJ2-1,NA,CASSFNNEQFF,TGTGCCAGCAGCTTTAACAATGAGCAGTTCTTC
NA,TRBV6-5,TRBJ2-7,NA,CASSDRRHSYEQYF,TGTGCCAGCTCGGACAGACGCCACTCCTACGAGCAGTACTTC
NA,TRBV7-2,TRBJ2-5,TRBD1,CASSLARGETQYF,TGTGCCAGCAGCTTAGCCAGGGGGGAGACCCAGTACTTC
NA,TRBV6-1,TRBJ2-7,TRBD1,CASSERTGGYEQYF,TGTGCCAGCAGTGAGAGGACAGGGGGCTACGAGCAGTACTTC
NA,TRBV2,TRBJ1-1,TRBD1,CASRSTGTGPTEAFF,TGTGCCAGCAGGTCAACCGGGACAGGGCCCACTGAAGCTTTCTTT
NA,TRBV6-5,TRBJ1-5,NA,CASSYAGDDQPQHF,TGTGCCAGCAGTTACGCGGGGGACGACCAGCCCCAGCATTTT
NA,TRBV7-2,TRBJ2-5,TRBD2,CASSLPSGGTQETQYF,TGTGCCAGCAGCTTACCGAGCGGGGGGACTCAAGAGACCCAGTACTTC
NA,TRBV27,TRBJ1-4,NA,CASSPRGGTNEKLFF,TGTGCCAGCAGCCCCCGGGGGGGGACTAATGAAAAACTGTTTTTT
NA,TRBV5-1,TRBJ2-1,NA,CASSLDDGQGGLEQFF,TGCGCCAGCAGCCTCGACGATGGGCAGGGGGGACTTGAGCAGTTCTTC